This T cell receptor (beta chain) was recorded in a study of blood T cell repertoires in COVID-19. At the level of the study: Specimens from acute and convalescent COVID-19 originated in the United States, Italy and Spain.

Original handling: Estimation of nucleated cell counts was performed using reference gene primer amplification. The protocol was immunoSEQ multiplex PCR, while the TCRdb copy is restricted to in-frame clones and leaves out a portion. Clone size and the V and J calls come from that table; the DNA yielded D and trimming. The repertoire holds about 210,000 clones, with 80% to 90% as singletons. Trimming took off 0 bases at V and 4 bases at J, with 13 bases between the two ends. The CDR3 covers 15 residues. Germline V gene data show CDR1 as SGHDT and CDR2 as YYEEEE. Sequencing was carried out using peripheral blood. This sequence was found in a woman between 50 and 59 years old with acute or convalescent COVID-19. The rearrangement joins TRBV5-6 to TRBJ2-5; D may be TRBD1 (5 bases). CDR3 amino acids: CASSLVGVGRETQYF. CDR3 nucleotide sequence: TGTGCCAGCAGCTTGGTAGGGGTCGGGCGAGAGACCCAGTACTTC.